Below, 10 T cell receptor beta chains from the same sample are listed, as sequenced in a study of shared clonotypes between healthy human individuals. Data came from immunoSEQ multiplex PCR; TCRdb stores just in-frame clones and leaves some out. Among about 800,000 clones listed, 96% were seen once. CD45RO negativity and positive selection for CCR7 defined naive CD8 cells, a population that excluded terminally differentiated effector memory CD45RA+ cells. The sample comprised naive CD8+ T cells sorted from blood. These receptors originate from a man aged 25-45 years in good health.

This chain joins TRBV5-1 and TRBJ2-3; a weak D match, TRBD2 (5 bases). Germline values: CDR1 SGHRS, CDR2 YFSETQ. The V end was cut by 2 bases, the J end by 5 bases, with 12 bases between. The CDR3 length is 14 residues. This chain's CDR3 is CASSFRGPEDTQYF. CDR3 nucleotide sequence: TGCGCCAGCAGCTTTAGAGGGCCCGAAGATACGCAGTATTTT.

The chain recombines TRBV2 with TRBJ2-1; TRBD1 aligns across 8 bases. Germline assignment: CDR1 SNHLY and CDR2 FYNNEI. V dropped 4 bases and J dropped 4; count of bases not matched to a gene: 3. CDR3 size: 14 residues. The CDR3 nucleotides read TGTGCCAGCAGTGGCGGGACAGGATACAATGAGCAGTTCTTC. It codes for CASSGGTGYNEQFF. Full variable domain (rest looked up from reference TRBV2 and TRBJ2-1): EPEVTQTPSHQVTQMGQEVILRCVPISNHLYFYWYRQILGQKVEFLVSFYNNEISEKSEIFDDQFSVERPDGSNFTLKIRSTKLEDSAMYFCASSGGTGYNEQFFGPGTRLTVL.

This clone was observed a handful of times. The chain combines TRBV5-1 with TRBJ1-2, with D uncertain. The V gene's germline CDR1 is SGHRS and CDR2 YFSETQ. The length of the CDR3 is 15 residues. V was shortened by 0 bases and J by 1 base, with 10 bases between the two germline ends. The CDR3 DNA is TGCGCCAGCAGCTTGGAGGCAGGCAATAACTATGGCTACACCTTC. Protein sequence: CASSLEAGNNYGYTF.

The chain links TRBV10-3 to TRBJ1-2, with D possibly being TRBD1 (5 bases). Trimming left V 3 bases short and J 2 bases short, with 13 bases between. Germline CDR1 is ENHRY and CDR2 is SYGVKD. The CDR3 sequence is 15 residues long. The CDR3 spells CAISDYRDRNYGYTF. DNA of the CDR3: TGTGCCATCAGTGATTACCGAGACAGAAACTATGGCTACACCTTC.

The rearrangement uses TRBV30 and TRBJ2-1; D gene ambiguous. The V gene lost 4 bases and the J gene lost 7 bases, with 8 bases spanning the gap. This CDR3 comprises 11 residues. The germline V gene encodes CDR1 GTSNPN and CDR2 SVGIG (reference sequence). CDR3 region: CAWTSDNEQFF. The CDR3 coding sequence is TGTGCCTGGACCTCCGATAATGAGCAGTTCTTC.

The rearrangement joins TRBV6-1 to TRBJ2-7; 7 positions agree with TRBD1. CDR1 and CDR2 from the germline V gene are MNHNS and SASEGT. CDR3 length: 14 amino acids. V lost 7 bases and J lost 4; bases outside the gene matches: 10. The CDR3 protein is CASIVGQSRYEQYF. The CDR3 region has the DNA TGTGCCAGCATAGTGGGACAGAGTAGGTACGAGCAGTACTTC.

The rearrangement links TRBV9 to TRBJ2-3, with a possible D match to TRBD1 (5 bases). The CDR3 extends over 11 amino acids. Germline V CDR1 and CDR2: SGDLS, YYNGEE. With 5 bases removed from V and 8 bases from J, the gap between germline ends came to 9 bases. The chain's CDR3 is CASRGRGTQYF. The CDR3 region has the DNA TGTGCCAGCAGGGGAAGGGGTACGCAGTATTTT.

CDR3 DNA sequence: TGTGCCAGCAGCTTACGGCCACGAGAGACCCAGTACTTC. Translating it yields CASSLRPRETQYF. The rearrangement uses TRBV7-6 and TRBJ2-5; no reliable D call. The germline V and J ends were trimmed by 2 bases and 4 bases, with 8 bases remaining between them. The V gene's germline CDR1 is SGHVS and CDR2 FNYEAQ. This CDR3 has 13 residues.

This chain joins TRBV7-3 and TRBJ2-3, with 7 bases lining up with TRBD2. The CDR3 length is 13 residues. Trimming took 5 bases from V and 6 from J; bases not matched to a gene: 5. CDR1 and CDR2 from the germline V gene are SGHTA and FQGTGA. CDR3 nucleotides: TGTGCCAGCAGCCATAGCGGGTCGGATACGCAGTATTTT. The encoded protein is CASSHSGSDTQYF. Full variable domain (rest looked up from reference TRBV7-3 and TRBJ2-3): GAGVSQTPSNKVTEKGKYVELRCDPISGHTALYWYRQSLGQGPEFLIYFQGTGAADDSGLPNDRFFAVRPEGSVSTLKIQRTERGDSAVYLCASSHSGSDTQYFGPGTRLTVL.

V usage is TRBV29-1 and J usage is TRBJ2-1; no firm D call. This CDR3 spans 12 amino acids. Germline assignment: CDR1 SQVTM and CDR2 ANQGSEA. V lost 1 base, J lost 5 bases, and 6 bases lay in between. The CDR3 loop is CSVEGYHNEQFF. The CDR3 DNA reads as TGCAGCGTTGAAGGCTACCACAATGAGCAGTTCTTC.